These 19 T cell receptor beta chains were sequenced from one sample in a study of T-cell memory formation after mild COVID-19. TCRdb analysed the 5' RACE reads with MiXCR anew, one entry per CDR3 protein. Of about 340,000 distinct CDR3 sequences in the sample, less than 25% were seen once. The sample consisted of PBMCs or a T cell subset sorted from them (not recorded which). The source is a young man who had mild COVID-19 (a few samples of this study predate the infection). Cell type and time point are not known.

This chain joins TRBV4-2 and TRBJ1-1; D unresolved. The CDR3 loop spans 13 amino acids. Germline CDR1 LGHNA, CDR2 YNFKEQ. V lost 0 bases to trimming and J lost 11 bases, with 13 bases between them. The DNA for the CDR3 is TGTGCCAGCAGCCAAGACGGGGTTGCGAGTGCTTTCTTT. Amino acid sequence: CASSQDGVASAFF.

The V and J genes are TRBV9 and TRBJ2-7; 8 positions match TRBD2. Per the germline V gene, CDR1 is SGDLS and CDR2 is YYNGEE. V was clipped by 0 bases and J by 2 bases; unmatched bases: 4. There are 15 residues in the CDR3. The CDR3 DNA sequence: TGTGCCAGCAGCGTAGGGGCCGGGGGGGCCTACGAGCAGTACTTC. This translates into CASSVGAGGAYEQYF.

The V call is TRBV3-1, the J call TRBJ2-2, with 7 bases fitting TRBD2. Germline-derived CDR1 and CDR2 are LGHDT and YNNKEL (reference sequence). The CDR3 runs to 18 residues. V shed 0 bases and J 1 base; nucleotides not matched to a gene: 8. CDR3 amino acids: CASSQDMAIAGNTGELFF. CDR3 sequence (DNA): TGTGCCAGCAGCCAAGATATGGCAATAGCGGGGAACACCGGGGAGCTGTTTTTT.

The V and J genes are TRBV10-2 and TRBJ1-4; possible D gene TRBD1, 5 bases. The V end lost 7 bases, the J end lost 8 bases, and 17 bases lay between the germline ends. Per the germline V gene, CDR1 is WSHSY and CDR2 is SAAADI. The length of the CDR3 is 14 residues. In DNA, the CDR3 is TGCGCCAGCAAATCAGACAGAGTAGAGGAAAAACTGTTTTTT. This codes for CASKSDRVEEKLFF.

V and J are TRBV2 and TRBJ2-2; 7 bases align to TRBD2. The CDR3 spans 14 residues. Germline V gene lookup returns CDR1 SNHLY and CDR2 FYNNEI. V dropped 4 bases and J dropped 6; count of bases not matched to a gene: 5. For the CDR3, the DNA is TGTGCCAGCAGTGGACTAGCTTTGCCCGGGGAGCTGTTTTTT. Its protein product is CASSGLALPGELFF.

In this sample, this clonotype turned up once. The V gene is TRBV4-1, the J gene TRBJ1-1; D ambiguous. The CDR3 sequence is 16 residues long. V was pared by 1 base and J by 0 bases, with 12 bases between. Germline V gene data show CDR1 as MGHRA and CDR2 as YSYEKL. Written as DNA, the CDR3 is TGCGCCAGCAGCCAAGTTAAAGCCAGGATGAACACTGAAGCTTTCTTT. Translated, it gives CASSQVKARMNTEAFF.

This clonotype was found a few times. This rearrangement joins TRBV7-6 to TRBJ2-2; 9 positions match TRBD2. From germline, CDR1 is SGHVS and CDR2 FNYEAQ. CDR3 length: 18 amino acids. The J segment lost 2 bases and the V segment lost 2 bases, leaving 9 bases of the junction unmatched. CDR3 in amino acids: CASSLWPRGGRNTGELFF. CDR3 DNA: TGTGCCAGCAGCTTATGGCCGCGGGGGGGCCGAAACACCGGGGAGCTGTTTTTT.

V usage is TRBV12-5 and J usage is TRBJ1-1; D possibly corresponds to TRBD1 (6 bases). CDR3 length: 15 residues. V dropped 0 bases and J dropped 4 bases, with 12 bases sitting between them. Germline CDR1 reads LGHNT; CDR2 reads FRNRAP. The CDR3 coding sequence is TGTGCTAGTGGTTTGGTACTCGGCAGGGGCACTGAAGCTTTCTTT. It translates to CASGLVLGRGTEAFF.

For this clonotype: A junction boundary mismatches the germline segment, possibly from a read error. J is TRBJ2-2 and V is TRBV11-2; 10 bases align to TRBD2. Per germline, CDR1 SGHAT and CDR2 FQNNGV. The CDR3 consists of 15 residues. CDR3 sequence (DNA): TGTGCCAGCCGGCGCAGCGGGGGGGTCACCGTGGAGCTGTTTTTT. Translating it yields CASRRSGGVTVELFF.

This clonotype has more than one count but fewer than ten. The CDR3: CASSNRGRTQYF. The DNA for the CDR3 is TGTGCCAGCAGCAACAGGGGGAGGACCCAGTACTTC. The V and J genes are TRBV7-2 and TRBJ2-5; TRBD1 matches at 8 bases. V was clipped by 5 bases and J by 7 bases; unmatched bases: 3. In germline, CDR1 is SGHTA, CDR2 FQGNSA. The CDR3 spans 12 residues.

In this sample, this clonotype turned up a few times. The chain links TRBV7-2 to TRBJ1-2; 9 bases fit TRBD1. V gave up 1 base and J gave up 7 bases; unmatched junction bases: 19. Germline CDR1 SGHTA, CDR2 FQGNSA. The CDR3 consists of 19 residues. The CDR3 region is CASSLDSLLGTGISAGYTF. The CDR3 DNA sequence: TGTGCCAGCAGCTTAGATTCGTTGTTGGGGACAGGGATTTCTGCTGGCTACACCTTC. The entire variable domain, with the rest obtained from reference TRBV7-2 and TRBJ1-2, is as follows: GAGVSQSPSNKVTEKGKDVELRCDPISGHTALYWYRQSLGQGLEFLIYFQGNSAPDKSGLPSDRFSAERTGGSVSTLTIQRTQQEDSAVYLCASSLDSLLGTGISAGYTFGSGTRLTVV.

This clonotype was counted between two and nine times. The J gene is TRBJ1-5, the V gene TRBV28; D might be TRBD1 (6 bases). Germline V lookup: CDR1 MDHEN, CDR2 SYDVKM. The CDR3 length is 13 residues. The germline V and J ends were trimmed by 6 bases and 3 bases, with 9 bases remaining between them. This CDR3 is CASRTGSNQPQHF. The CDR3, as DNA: TGTGCCAGCAGAACAGGGTCCAATCAGCCCCAGCATTTT.

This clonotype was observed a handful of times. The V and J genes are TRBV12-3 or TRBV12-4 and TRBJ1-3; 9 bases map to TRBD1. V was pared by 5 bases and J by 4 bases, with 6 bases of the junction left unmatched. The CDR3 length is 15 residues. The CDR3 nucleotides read TGTGCCAGCAGTCCTACAGGGGGCGCGGGAAACACCATATATTTT. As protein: CASSPTGGAGNTIYF.

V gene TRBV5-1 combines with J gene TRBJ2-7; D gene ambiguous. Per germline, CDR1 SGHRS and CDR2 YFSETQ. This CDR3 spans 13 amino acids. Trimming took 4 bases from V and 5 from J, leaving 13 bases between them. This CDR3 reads CASSPRISDEQYF. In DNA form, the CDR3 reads TGCGCCAGCAGCCCCCGAATATCGGACGAGCAGTACTTC.

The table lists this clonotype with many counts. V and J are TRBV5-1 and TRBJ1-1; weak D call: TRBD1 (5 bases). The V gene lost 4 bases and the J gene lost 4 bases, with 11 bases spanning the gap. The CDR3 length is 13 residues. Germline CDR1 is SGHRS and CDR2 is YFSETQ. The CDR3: CASSLQGLTEAFF. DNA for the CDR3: TGCGCCAGCAGCCTCCAGGGCCTCACTGAAGCTTTCTTT.

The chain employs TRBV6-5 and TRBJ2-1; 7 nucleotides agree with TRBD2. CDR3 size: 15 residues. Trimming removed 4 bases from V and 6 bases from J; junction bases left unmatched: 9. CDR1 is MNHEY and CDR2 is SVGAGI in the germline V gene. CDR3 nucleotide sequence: TGTGCCAGCAGTTCGGGGGGAAAAAGCCGCAATGAGCAGTTCTTC. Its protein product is CASSSGGKSRNEQFF.

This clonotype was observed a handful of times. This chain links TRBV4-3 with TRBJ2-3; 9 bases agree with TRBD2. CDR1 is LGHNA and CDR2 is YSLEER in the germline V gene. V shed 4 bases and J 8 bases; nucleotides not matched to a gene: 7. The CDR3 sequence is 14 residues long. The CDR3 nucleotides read TGCGCCAGCAGCCCTAGCGGGGTCCGCGGTACGCAGTATTTT. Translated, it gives CASSPSGVRGTQYF.

CDR3 nucleotide sequence: TGCGCCAGCAGCTTGGTGGCTAGCGCCTCCGGGGAGACCCAGTACTTC. It translates to CASSLVASASGETQYF. The chain couples TRBV5-1 to TRBJ2-5, with a weak D call TRBD2 (6 bases). Deletions cut 0 bases from V and 5 bases from J, with 17 bases between. The CDR3 loop spans 16 amino acids. CDR1 and CDR2 (germline): SGHRS, YFSETQ.

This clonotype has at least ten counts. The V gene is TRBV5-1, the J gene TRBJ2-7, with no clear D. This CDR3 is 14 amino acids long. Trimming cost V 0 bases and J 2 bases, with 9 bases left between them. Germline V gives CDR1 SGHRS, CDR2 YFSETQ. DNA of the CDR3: TGCGCCAGCAGCTTGGAGGGTAGAACCTACGAGCAGTACTTC. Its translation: CASSLEGRTYEQYF.